Listed below are T cell receptor beta chains from one sample, sequenced in a study of blood T cell repertoires in COVID-19. TCRdb's copy holds only in-frame clones and misses some; the assay was immunoSEQ multiplex PCR. This table holds 200,000 or so clones, roughly 80% found once. The sample comprised PBMCs or T cells enriched from blood (not recorded which). The receptors originated from a man between 40 and 49 years old who had recovered from COVID-19. Both conserved end residues are part of each CDR3. Fields, in order: J gene, clone size, V gene, D gene, CDR3 DNA, CDR3 protein. D genes are given only for firm matches. Size values are once, few and many counts, or a class for expanded clones, and some rows have none.

j_gene: TRBJ1-4
abundance: -
v_gene: TRBV18
d_gene: TRBD1
CDR3nt: TGTGCCAGCTCACCGCTTGTACCCTCCGGGACAGGGGGCAACGAAAAACTGTTTTTT
CDR3aa: CASSPLVPSGTGGNEKLFF

j_gene: TRBJ2-1
abundance: -
v_gene: TRBV19
d_gene: TRBD1
CDR3nt: TGTGCCAGTAGTAGGGGACAGGGGGTAGATGATGAGCAGTTCTTC
CDR3aa: CASSRGQGVDDEQFF

j_gene: TRBJ2-1
abundance: -
v_gene: TRBV5-5
d_gene: -
CDR3nt: TGTGCCAGCAGCTCCCAGTTGCGGGGGCCGTACAATGAGCAGTTCTTC
CDR3aa: CASSSQLRGPYNEQFF

j_gene: TRBJ1-1
abundance: -
v_gene: TRBV5-1
d_gene: -
CDR3nt: TGCGCCAGCAGCTTCTCAGGAATGAACACTGAAGCTTTCTTT
CDR3aa: CASSFSGMNTEAFF

j_gene: TRBJ2-1
abundance: -
v_gene: TRBV6-5
d_gene: -
CDR3nt: TGTGCCAGCATTGGGCCGACGTCGATCTACAATGAGCAGTTCTTC
CDR3aa: CASIGPTSIYNEQFF

j_gene: TRBJ1-1
abundance: -
v_gene: TRBV6-4
d_gene: -
CDR3nt: TGTGCCAGCAGTGACTGGGAGGGGACTGAAGCTTTCTTT
CDR3aa: CASSDWEGTEAFF

j_gene: TRBJ1-2
abundance: -
v_gene: TRBV7-8
d_gene: -
CDR3nt: TGTGCCAGCAGCTTAGAGAGGAACTATGGCTACACCTTC
CDR3aa: CASSLERNYGYTF

j_gene: TRBJ2-2
abundance: -
v_gene: TRBV2
d_gene: TRBD2
CDR3nt: TGTGCCAGCAGAGACACTGGGGGGGGCACCGGGGAGCTGTTTTTT
CDR3aa: CASRDTGGGTGELFF

j_gene: TRBJ2-7
abundance: -
v_gene: TRBV28
d_gene: TRBD1
CDR3nt: TGTGCCAGCAGTCCCCCCCCGGGACAGGGTCTATACGAGCAGTACTTC
CDR3aa: CASSPPPGQGLYEQYF

j_gene: TRBJ1-2
abundance: -
v_gene: TRBV27
d_gene: TRBD1
CDR3nt: TGTGCCAGCAGACCCCATCCGGGACAGGGAGGGGAAGGCTACACCTTC
CDR3aa: CASRPHPGQGGEGYTF

j_gene: TRBJ1-1
abundance: once
v_gene: TRBV7-9
d_gene: TRBD1
CDR3nt: TGTGCCAGCAGCTTAGTAGGGGGCCAGCCTGAAGCTTTCTTT
CDR3aa: CASSLVGGQPEAFF

j_gene: TRBJ1-1
abundance: -
v_gene: TRBV13
d_gene: TRBD1
CDR3nt: TGTGCCAGCAGCTGGGACAGGGGGAGGACTGAAGCTTTCTTT
CDR3aa: CASSWDRGRTEAFF

j_gene: TRBJ1-2
abundance: -
v_gene: TRBV6-5
d_gene: TRBD1
CDR3nt: TGTGCCAGCAGCACAGGACAGGGCATCTATGGCTACACCTTC
CDR3aa: CASSTGQGIYGYTF

j_gene: TRBJ1-5
abundance: -
v_gene: TRBV19
d_gene: -
CDR3nt: TGTGCCAGCGGGGGGGGAGGTGGAGATCAGCCCCAGCATTTT
CDR3aa: CASGGGGGDQPQHF

j_gene: TRBJ1-6
abundance: -
v_gene: TRBV10-3
d_gene: -
CDR3nt: TGTGCCATCAGTGAGTCAGCGGCGAGGGGGAATTCACCCCTCCACTTT
CDR3aa: CAISESAARGNSPLHF

j_gene: TRBJ1-5
abundance: -
v_gene: TRBV27
d_gene: -
CDR3nt: TGTGCCAGCAGTTTTCAAAATCAGCCCCAGCATTTT
CDR3aa: CASSFQNQPQHF

j_gene: TRBJ1-2
abundance: once
v_gene: TRBV29-1
d_gene: -
CDR3nt: TGCAGCGTAGAGATTGAGACAGGTAGAAACTATGGCTACACCTTC
CDR3aa: CSVEIETGRNYGYTF

j_gene: TRBJ1-5
abundance: -
v_gene: TRBV6-1
d_gene: -
CDR3nt: TGTGCCAGCAGTGAAGGGGCCGTGCCCCAGCATTTT
CDR3aa: CASSEGAVPQHF

j_gene: TRBJ1-1
abundance: -
v_gene: TRBV6-6
d_gene: -
CDR3nt: TGTGCCAGCAGCCACCAGGGTGCTGAAGCTTTCTTT
CDR3aa: CASSHQGAEAFF

j_gene: TRBJ2-2
abundance: -
v_gene: TRBV9
d_gene: -
CDR3nt: TGTGCCAGCAGCGTAGACGGGGGGCGCATAACCGGGGAGCTGTTTTTT
CDR3aa: CASSVDGGRITGELFF

j_gene: TRBJ2-3
abundance: -
v_gene: TRBV29-1
d_gene: TRBD2
CDR3nt: TGCAGCGTTGACTTAGCGGGGGCGACAGATACGCAGTATTTT
CDR3aa: CSVDLAGATDTQYF

j_gene: TRBJ1-2
abundance: -
v_gene: TRBV6-5
d_gene: -
CDR3nt: TGTGCCAGCAGTCCCGGGAAAGAAGGTGGCTACACCTTC
CDR3aa: CASSPGKEGGYTF

j_gene: TRBJ1-1
abundance: few
v_gene: TRBV6-5
d_gene: -
CDR3nt: TGTGCCAGCAGTTACCTCGGTATATTGGTCGGCACTGAAGCTTTCTTT
CDR3aa: CASSYLGILVGTEAFF

j_gene: TRBJ2-1
abundance: -
v_gene: TRBV11-2
d_gene: -
CDR3nt: TGTGCCAGCAGCTTAGATGAAGCGGGCCAGAACAATGAGCAGTTCTTC
CDR3aa: CASSLDEAGQNNEQFF

j_gene: TRBJ2-1
abundance: -
v_gene: TRBV7-6
d_gene: -
CDR3nt: TGTGCCAGCAGCTTAGAAGGGAGCTCCTACAATGAGCAGTTCTTC
CDR3aa: CASSLEGSSYNEQFF

j_gene: TRBJ2-5
abundance: once
v_gene: TRBV19
d_gene: TRBD2
CDR3nt: TGTGCCAGTACCCCCGGGAGGATCGGCGGGGAGACCCAGTACTTC
CDR3aa: CASTPGRIGGETQYF

j_gene: TRBJ1-4
abundance: -
v_gene: TRBV30
d_gene: TRBD1
CDR3nt: TGTGCCTGGAGTGTACTACAGGGGGGGGAAAAACTGTTTTTT
CDR3aa: CAWSVLQGGEKLFF

j_gene: TRBJ1-6
abundance: -
v_gene: TRBV27
d_gene: -
CDR3nt: TGTGCCAGCAGTAGCCATTGGAGCTCCTATAATTCACCCCTCCACTTT
CDR3aa: CASSSHWSSYNSPLHF

j_gene: TRBJ1-5
abundance: -
v_gene: TRBV6-5
d_gene: -
CDR3nt: TGTGCCAGCAGCCTCGAGCTCTATGCTCAGCCCCAGCATTTT
CDR3aa: CASSLELYAQPQHF

j_gene: TRBJ2-7
abundance: -
v_gene: TRBV6-5
d_gene: TRBD1
CDR3nt: TGTGCCAGCAGTCGGAGGACAGGGTACTACGAGCAGTACTTC
CDR3aa: CASSRRTGYYEQYF

j_gene: TRBJ2-1
abundance: few
v_gene: TRBV29-1
d_gene: -
CDR3nt: TGCAGCGTTGAGGGTGCGGGTACCAAGCAATGGGAGCAGTTCTTC
CDR3aa: CSVEGAGTKQWEQFF

j_gene: TRBJ2-3
abundance: -
v_gene: TRBV19
d_gene: -
CDR3nt: TGTGCCAGTAGGGGCCGTGGCACAGATACGCAGTATTTT
CDR3aa: CASRGRGTDTQYF

j_gene: TRBJ2-7
abundance: once
v_gene: TRBV5-1
d_gene: TRBD1
CDR3nt: TGCGCCAGCAGCTCAGGACAGGCGCTTCCCTACGAGCAGTACTTC
CDR3aa: CASSSGQALPYEQYF

j_gene: TRBJ1-5
abundance: -
v_gene: TRBV19
d_gene: -
CDR3nt: TGTGCCAGTAGGGTATGGGGGGAGAGCAATCAGCCCCAGCATTTT
CDR3aa: CASRVWGESNQPQHF

j_gene: TRBJ2-5
abundance: -
v_gene: TRBV28
d_gene: TRBD2
CDR3nt: TGTGCCAGCAGTTCAGCTGGGACGGGAGGGGAGACCCAGTACTTC
CDR3aa: CASSSAGTGGETQYF

j_gene: TRBJ1-1
abundance: once
v_gene: TRBV7-2
d_gene: -
CDR3nt: TGTGCCAGCAGCCTCTATGGGGGCGGAGGATATGAAGCTTTCTTT
CDR3aa: CASSLYGGGGYEAFF

j_gene: TRBJ2-7
abundance: -
v_gene: TRBV9
d_gene: -
CDR3nt: TGTGCCAGCAGCCTTGGTGACCGGGGATACTACGAGCAGTACTTC
CDR3aa: CASSLGDRGYYEQYF

j_gene: TRBJ1-1
abundance: once
v_gene: TRBV7-2
d_gene: TRBD1
CDR3nt: TGTGCCAGCAGCACCCCGACAGGGGCTCTCACTGAAGCTTTCTTT
CDR3aa: CASSTPTGALTEAFF

j_gene: TRBJ1-5
abundance: once
v_gene: TRBV30
d_gene: -
CDR3nt: TGTGCCTGGAGTGTAGGGGGTTTAGATCAGCCCCAGCATTTT
CDR3aa: CAWSVGGLDQPQHF

j_gene: TRBJ2-1
abundance: -
v_gene: TRBV2
d_gene: -
CDR3nt: TGTGCCAGCAGTGAAGCGCTTCAGGTTCCTTACAATGAGCAGTTCTTC
CDR3aa: CASSEALQVPYNEQFF

j_gene: TRBJ1-5
abundance: -
v_gene: TRBV7-8
d_gene: -
CDR3nt: TGTGCCAGCAGCTCAGGACAGCTGAGCAATCAGCCCCAGCATTTT
CDR3aa: CASSSGQLSNQPQHF

j_gene: TRBJ1-3
abundance: once
v_gene: TRBV6-1
d_gene: -
CDR3nt: TGTGCCAGCAGTGAAGCTGAGAGGGCCGCTGGAAACACCATATATTTT
CDR3aa: CASSEAERAAGNTIYF

j_gene: TRBJ1-4
abundance: -
v_gene: TRBV7-8
d_gene: TRBD1
CDR3nt: TGTGCCAGCAGCTCCCGGGACAGGGTCCGGAATGAAAAACTGTTTTTT
CDR3aa: CASSSRDRVRNEKLFF

j_gene: TRBJ1-3
abundance: -
v_gene: TRBV30
d_gene: -
CDR3nt: TGTGCCTGGAGTTGGAGCAGCTCTGGAAACACCATATATTTT
CDR3aa: CAWSWSSSGNTIYF

j_gene: TRBJ2-1
abundance: -
v_gene: TRBV7-8
d_gene: TRBD2
CDR3nt: TGTGCCAGCAGCCAAGTTAGCGAAACTAGCGGGGGTCCAGTAGGCTACAATGAGCAGTTCTTC
CDR3aa: CASSQVSETSGGPVGYNEQFF

j_gene: TRBJ2-2
abundance: -
v_gene: TRBV19
d_gene: -
CDR3nt: TGTGCCAGTAGTAGAACCTACCGAGGCACCGGGGAGCTGTTTTTT
CDR3aa: CASSRTYRGTGELFF